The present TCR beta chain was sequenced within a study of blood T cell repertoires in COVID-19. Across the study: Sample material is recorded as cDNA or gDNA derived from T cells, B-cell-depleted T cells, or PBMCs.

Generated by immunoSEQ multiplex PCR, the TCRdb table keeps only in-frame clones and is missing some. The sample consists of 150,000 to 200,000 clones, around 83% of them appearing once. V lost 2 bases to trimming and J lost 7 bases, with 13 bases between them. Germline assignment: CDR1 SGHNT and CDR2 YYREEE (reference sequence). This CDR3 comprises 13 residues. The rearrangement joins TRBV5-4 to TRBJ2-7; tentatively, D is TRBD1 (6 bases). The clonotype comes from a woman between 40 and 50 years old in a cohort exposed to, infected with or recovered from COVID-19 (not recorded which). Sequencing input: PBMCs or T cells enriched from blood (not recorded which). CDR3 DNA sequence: TGTGCCAGCAGCTTTTGGAAAAGGGGGGAGCAGTACTTC. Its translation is CASSFWKRGEQYF.